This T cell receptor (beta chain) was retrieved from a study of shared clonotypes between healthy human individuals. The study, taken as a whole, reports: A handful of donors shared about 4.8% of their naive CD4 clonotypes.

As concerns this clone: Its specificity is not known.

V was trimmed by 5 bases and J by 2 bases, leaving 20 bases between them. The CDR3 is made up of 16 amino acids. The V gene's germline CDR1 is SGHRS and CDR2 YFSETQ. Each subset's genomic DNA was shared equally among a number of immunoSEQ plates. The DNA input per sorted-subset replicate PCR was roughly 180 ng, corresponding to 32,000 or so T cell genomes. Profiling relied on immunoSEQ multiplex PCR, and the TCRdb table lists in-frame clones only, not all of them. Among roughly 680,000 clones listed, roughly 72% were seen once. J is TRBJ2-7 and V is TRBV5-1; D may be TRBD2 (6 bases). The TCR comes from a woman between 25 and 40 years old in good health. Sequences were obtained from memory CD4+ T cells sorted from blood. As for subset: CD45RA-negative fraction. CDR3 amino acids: CASRVDGGGTTYEQYF. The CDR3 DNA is TGCGCCAGCAGGGTTGATGGTGGCGGGACCACCTACGAGCAGTACTTC.